This TCR beta chain was identified in a study of neoadjuvant anti-PD-1 for oral cavity cancer. Documented time point: after neoadjuvant nivolumab, at surgical resection. Patients were newly diagnosed with stage II-IVA oral cavity squamous cell carcinoma without prior systemic or radiation treatment. Trimming removed 6 bases from V and 2 bases from J; junction bases left unmatched: 3. Germline lookup yields CDR1 MNHEY and CDR2 SVGAGI. This CDR3 contains 14 residues. Generated by immunoSEQ multiplex PCR, the TCRdb table keeps only in-frame clones and is missing some. The profile shows approximately 13,000 clones, less than 80% of them singletons.

Here the sequenced sample was PBMCs, taken after nivolumab (anti-PD-1) treatment. The chain links TRBV6-5 to TRBJ2-7; 11 bases are shared with TRBD2. This TCR came from a person between 40 and 85 years old with oral cavity squamous cell carcinoma. Here the CDR3 reads CASRTSGSAYEQYF. As DNA, the CDR3 is TGTGCCAGCAGAACTAGCGGGAGCGCCTACGAGCAGTACTTC.